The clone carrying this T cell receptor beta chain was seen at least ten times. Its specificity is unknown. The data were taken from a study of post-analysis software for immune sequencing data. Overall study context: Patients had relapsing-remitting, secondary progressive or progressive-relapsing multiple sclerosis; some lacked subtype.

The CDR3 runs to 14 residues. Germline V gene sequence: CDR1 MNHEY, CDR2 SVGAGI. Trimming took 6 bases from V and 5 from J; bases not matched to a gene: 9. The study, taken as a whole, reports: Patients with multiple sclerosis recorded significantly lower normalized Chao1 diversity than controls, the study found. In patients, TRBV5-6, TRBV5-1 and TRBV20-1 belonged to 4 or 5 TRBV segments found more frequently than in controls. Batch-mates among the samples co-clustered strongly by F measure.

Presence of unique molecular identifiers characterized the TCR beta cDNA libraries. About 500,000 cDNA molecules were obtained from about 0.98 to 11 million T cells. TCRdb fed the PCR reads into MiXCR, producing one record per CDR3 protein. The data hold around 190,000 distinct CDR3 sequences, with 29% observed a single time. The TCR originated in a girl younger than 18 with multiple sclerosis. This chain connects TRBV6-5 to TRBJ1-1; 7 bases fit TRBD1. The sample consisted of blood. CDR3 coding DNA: TGTGCCAGCAGCCGACAGGGCTTTGAGACTGAAGCTTTCTTT. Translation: CASSRQGFETEAFF.